This T cell receptor beta chain was sequenced during a study of Ad26.COV2.S vaccination and SARS-CoV-2 variants (dated by TCRdb to about 2021). General notes on the study: Vaccine-arm donors were drawn from COV1001, a multicentre, randomized, double-blind, placebo-controlled phase I-IIa trial of Ad26.COV2.S in healthy adults. Trial participants were randomized into five groups of five, in which low-dose or high-dose Ad26.COV2.S was given once or twice, or placebo was given on both occasions. A total of approximately 32 samples were included in the TCR-sequenced set, comprising some 20 Ad26.COV2.S vaccine recipients, 5 placebo recipients and 8 SARS-CoV-2 convalescent individuals. Investigators did not know the trial group allocation while performing experiments and assessing outcomes. Dosing of Ad26.COV2.S was intramuscular, at either 5x10^10 or 1x10^11 viral particles, delivered as one shot or as two shots spaced 56 days apart. TCRbeta repertoire sequencing served as the tool for gauging how specific and how broad the SARS-CoV-2-reactive T cell receptors were following Ad26.COV2.S vaccination. What the research found in general, with its limitations: Comparable non-spike TCR breadth was observed between vaccine and placebo recipients, consistent with only spike being contained in the vaccine. Compared with placebo recipients, Ad26.COV2.S recipients showed higher spike-specific TCR breadth (P = 0.0014). The study was not powered to compare responses between vaccine doses or regimens. Substantial breadth of spike-specific CD8+ and CD4+ T cell responses was reported after vaccination. According to the authors, total T cell responses may have been underestimated by the TCR breadth and depth analyses.

Remarks on this clone: It has no known antigen specificity. Base-call qualities are not available, and no considerably larger clone is one nucleotide away.

Per the germline V gene, LGHNT is the CDR1 and FRNRAP is the CDR2. Trimming accounts for 1 base at V and 0 bases at J, while the number of junction bases matched to no gene is 24. Reading from cysteine to phenylalanine, the CDR3 counts 23 amino acids. The sequence is cut down to CDR3 DNA, 69 bases in frame from base 1. The meaning of the sample's treatment or condition label: about 20 received Ad26.COV2.S at low or high dose, single or two shots; several received placebo; per-sample allocation not given. Repertoires of vaccine and placebo recipients were sequenced from samples taken on day 63 after the first injection. In Cohort 1b, some 25 adults aged 18-55 years were enrolled at a single site in Boston, USA, between 29 July and 7 August 2020. Ad26.COV2.S was a replication-incompetent adenovirus type 26 vector expressing a prefusion-stabilized SARS-CoV-2 spike protein from the original Wuhan strain.

The immunoSEQ Assay was used to sequence TCRbeta CDR3 regions. After extraction, genomic DNA underwent amplification by bias-controlled multiplex PCR, followed by high-throughput sequencing. Processing in the source paper ran as follows. To quantify the absolute abundance of every unique TCRbeta CDR3 region, sequences were collapsed and filtered. T cell fraction was estimated by normalizing TCRbeta template counts to usable DNA, which was measured by amplifying reference genes present in all nucleated cells. Repertoire TCRs were annotated as SARS-CoV-2-specific when V gene, CDR3 amino acid sequence and J gene were exactly matched to a known reactive TCR set. The reference SARS-CoV-2 TCR set was obtained from MIRA and was filtered for enrichment in COVID-19-positive ImmuneCODE repertoires, whereby public or cross-reactive TCRs were removed. Using the MIRA antigens, annotated TCRs were further analysed by specific ORF or by position within an ORF. Breadth was defined as annotated unique rearrangements over total unique productive rearrangements; depth was the summed frequency of those rearrangements. Two-sided Wilcoxon rank-sum tests were used to compare TCR breadth between groups. TCRdb's version of the immuneACCESS table is confined to in-frame rearrangements and falls short of the full clone set. An unresolved V gene accounts for under half of the shortfall where checked; the remainder is of unknown origin. V and J calls plus clone size are reproduced from that table; the DNA served to infer D and trimming. The sample data list some 410,000 clones, and approximately 90% of these were observed just once. The ten largest account for 1.5% to 2% of the sample.

The receptor chain draws on TRBV12-5 and TRBJ1-5; a stretch of 7 junction bases matches TRBD1. The receptor's source is a person aged 18-60 years who received the Ad26.COV2.S COVID-19 vaccine or a placebo. The material was peripheral blood, obtained in a trial of Ad26.COV2.S vaccine versus placebo. CDR3 loop: CASGLAGTTGQTQLLFSNQPQHF. The bases are TGTGCTAGTGGTTTGGCAGGCACGACGGGACAGACGCAACTTTTGTTTAGCAATCAGCCCCAGCATTTT.